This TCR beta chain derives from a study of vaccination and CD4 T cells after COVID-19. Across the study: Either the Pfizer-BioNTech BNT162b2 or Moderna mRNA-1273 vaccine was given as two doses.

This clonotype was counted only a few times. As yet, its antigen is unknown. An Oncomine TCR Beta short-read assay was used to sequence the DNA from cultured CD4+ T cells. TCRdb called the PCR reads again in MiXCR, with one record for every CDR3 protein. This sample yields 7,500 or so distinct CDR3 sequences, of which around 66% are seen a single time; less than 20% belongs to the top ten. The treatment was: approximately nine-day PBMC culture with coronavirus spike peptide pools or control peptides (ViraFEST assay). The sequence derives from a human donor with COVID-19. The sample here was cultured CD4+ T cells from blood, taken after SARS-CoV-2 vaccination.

CDR3 amino acids: CSALGPEWNHGYTF. In nucleotides, the CDR3 is TGCAGTGCTCTCGGGCCGGAATGGAATCATGGCTACACCTTC. The chain recombines TRBV20-1 with TRBJ1-2; D is ambiguous. The germline V gene encodes CDR1 DFQATT and CDR2 SNEGSKA (reference sequence). The CDR3 extends over 14 amino acids. Trimming pared 5 bases from V and 6 bases from J, leaving 19 bases between.